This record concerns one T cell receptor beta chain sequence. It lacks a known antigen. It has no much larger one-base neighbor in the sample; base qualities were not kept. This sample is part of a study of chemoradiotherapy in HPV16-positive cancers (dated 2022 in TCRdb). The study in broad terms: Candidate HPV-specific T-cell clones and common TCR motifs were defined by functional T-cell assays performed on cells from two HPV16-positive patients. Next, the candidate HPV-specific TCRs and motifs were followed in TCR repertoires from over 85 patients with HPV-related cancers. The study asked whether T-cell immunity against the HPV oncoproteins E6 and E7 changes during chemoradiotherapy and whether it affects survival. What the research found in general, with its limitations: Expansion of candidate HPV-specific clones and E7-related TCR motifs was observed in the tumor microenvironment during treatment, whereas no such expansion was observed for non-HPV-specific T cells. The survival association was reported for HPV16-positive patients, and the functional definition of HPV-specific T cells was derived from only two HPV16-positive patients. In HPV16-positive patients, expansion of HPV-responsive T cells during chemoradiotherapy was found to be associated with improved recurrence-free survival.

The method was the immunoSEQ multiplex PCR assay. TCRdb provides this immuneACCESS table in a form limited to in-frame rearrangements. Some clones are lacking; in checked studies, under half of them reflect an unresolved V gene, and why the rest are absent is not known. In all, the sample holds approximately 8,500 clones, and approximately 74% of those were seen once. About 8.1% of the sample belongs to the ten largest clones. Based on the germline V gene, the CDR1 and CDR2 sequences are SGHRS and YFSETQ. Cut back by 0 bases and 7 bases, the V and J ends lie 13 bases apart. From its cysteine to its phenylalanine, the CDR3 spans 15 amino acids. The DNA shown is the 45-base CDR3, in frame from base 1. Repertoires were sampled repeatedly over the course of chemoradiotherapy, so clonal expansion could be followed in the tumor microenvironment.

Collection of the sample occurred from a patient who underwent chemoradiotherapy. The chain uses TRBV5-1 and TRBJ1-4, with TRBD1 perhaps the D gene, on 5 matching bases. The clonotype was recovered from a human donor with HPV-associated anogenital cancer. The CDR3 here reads CASSLDGARSEKLFF. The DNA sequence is TGCGCCAGCAGCTTGGATGGGGCACGGAGTGAAAAACTGTTTTTT.